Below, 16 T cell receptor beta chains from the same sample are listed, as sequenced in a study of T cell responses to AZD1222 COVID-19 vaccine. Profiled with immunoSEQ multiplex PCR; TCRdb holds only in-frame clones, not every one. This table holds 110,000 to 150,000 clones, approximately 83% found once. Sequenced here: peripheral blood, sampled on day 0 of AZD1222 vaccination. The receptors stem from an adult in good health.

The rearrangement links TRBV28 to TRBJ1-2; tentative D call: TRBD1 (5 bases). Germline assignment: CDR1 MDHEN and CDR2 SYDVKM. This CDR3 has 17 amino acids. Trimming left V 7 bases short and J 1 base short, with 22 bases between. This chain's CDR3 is CASTAGGGAGINYGYTF. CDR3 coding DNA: TGTGCCAGCACCGCGGGGGGTGGCGCGGGGATTAACTATGGCTACACCTTC.

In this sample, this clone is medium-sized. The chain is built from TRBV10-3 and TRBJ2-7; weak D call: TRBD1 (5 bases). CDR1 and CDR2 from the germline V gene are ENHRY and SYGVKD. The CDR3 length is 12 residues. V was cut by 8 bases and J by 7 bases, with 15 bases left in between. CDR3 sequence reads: CAIGPYSGEQYF. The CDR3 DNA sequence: TGTGCCATCGGTCCCTACTCAGGGGAGCAGTACTTC.

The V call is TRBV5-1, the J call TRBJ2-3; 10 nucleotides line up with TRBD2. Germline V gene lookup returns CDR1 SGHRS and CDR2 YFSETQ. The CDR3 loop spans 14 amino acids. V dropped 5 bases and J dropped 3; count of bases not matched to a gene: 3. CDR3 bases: TGCGCCAGCAGGACTAGCGGGTTGACAGATACGCAGTATTTT. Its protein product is CASRTSGLTDTQYF.

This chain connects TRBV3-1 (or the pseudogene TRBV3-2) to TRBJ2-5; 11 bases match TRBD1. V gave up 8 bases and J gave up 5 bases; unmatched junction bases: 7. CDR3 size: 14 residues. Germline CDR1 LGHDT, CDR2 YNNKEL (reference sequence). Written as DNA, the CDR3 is TGTGCCAGCTCGGGGACAGGGGGTAGGGAGACCCAGTACTTC. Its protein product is CASSGTGGRETQYF.

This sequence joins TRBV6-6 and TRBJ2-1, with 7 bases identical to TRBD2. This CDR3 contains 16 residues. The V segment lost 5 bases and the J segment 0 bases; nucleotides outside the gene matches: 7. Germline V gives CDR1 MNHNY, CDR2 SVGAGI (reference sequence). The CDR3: CASSLYRDYSYNEQFF. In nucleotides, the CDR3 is TGTGCCAGCAGTCTTTACCGGGACTACTCCTACAATGAGCAGTTCTTC.

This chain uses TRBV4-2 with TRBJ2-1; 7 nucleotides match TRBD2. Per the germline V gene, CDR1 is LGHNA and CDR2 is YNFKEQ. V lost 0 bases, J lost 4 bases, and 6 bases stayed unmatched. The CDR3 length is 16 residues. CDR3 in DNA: TGTGCCAGCAGCCAAGATATGGGCGGGGGATACAATGAGCAGTTCTTC. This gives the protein CASSQDMGGGYNEQFF.

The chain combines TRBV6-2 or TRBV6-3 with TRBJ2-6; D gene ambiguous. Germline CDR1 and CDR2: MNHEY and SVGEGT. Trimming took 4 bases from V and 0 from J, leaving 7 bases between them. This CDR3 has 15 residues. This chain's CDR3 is CASSLTVSGANVLTF. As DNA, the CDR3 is TGTGCCAGCAGTTTGACGGTCTCTGGGGCCAACGTCCTGACTTTC.

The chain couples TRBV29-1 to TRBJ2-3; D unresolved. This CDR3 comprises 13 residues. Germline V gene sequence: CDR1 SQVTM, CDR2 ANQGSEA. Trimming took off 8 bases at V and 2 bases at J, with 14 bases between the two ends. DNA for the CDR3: TGCAGCCTGGGTGTTGGGCCCACAGATACGCAGTATTTT. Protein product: CSLGVGPTDTQYF.

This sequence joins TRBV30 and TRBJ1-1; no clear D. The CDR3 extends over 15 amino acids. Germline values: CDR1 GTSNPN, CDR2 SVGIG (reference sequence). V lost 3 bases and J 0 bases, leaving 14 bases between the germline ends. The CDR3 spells CAWRQAQFMNTEAFF. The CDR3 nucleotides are TGTGCCTGGAGGCAAGCCCAATTCATGAACACTGAAGCTTTCTTT.

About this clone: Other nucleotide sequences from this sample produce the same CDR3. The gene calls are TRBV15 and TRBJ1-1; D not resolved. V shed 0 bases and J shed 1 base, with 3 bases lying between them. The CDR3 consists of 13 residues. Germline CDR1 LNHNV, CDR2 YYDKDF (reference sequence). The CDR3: CATSREQNTEAFF. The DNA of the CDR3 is TGTGCCACCAGCAGAGAGCAGAACACTGAAGCTTTCTTT.

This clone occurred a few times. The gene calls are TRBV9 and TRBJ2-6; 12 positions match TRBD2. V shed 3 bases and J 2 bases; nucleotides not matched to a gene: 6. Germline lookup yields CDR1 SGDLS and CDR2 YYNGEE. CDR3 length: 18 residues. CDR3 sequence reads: CASSAASGGAAGANVLTF. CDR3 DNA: TGTGCCAGCAGCGCTGCTAGCGGGGGGGCCGCTGGGGCCAACGTCCTGACTTTC.

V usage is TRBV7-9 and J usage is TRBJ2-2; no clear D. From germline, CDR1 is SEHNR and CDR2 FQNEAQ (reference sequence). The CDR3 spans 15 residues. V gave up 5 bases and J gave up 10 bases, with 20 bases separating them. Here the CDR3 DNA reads TGTGCCAGCAGCGCGCCCGCTCTAAACCCCGAGGAGCTGTTTTTT. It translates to CASSAPALNPEELFF. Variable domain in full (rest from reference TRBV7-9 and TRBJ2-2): DTGVSQNPRHKITKRGQNVTFRCDPISEHNRLYWYRQTLGQGPEFLTYFQNEAQLEKSRLLSDRFSAERPKGSFSTLEIQRTEQGDSAMYLCASSAPALNPEELFFGEGSRLTVL.

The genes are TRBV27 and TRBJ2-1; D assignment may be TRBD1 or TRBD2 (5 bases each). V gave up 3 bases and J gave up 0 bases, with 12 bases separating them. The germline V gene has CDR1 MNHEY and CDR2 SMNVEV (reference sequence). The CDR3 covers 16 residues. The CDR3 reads CASSLAPGRSYNEQFF. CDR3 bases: TGTGCCAGCAGTTTGGCGCCGGGGCGCTCCTACAATGAGCAGTTCTTC.

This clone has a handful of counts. The DNA for the CDR3 is TGTGCCAGCAGTTACTCGTCCATCGGGCTGACATATGGCTACACCTTC. It yields the protein CASSYSSIGLTYGYTF. The chain employs TRBV6-5 and TRBJ1-2; no clear D gene. Germline V gene data show CDR1 as MNHEY and CDR2 as SVGAGI. V lost 0 bases and J lost 5, with 16 bases in between. The CDR3 covers 16 residues.

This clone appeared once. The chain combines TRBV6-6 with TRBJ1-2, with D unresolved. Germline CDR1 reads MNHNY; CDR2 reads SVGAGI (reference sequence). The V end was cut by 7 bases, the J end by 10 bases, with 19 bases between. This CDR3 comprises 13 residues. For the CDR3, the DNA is TGTGCCAGCAACCGCGACACGTCACTATTCTACACCTTC. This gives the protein CASNRDTSLFYTF.

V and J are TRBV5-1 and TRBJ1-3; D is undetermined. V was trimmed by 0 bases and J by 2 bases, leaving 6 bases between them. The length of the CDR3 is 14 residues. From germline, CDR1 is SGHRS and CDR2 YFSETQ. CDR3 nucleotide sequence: TGCGCCAGCAGCTTGGGGATTACTGGAAACACCATATATTTT. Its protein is CASSLGITGNTIYF. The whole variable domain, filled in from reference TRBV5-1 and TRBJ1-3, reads KAGVTQTPRYLIKTRGQQVTLSCSPISGHRSVSWYQQTPGQGLQFLFEYFSETQRNKGNFPGRFSGRQFSNSRSEMNVSTLELGDSALYLCASSLGITGNTIYFGEGSWLTVV.